This TCR beta chain was captured by sequencing in a study of cytomegalovirus exposure and HLA in healthy donors. Study results and caveats: A highly shared variant cluster was judged a likely technical artifact. A link between a missense DCLRE1C variant and TCR beta V- and J-gene trimming emerged from a later analysis.

Healthy bone marrow donors formed the donor group. Concerning this clone itself: The antigen is unknown.

The CDR3 length is 14 residues. After removal of 1 base from V and 6 bases from J, the junction contained 5 bases not matched to a gene. Germline lookup yields CDR1 SGHVS and CDR2 FQNEAQ. The PCR ran on 60 Vbeta and 13 Jbeta primers. Some clones are missing from TCRdb's copy, which holds only in-frame ones; the method was immunoSEQ multiplex PCR. The data hold roughly 200,000 clones, with approximately 78% observed a single time. This sequence was found in a man younger than 40 in good health and CMV-seronegative. What was sequenced was PBMCs. The J gene is TRBJ1-2, the V gene TRBV7-8, with 7 bases fitting TRBD1. In DNA, the CDR3 is TGTGCCAGCAGCTTAGGAAGGGGGCAGGATGGCTACACCTTC. Translating gives CASSLGRGQDGYTF.